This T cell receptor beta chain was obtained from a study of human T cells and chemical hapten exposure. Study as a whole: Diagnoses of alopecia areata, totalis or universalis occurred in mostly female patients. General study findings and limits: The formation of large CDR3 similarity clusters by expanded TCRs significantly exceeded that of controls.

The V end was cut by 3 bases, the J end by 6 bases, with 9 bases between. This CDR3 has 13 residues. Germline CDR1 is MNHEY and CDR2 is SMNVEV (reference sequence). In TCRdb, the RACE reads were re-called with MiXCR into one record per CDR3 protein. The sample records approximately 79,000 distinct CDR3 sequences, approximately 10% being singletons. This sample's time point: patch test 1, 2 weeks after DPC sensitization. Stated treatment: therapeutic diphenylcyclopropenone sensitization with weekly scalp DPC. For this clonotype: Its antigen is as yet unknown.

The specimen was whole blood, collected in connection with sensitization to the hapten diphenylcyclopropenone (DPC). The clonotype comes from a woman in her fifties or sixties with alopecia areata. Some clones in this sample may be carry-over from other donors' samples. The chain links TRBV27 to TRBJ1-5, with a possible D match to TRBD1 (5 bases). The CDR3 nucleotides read TGTGCCAGCAGTTTGACCAGGGCTCAGCCCCAGCATTTT. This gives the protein CASSLTRAQPQHF.